The entry below describes one T cell receptor (beta chain). This receptor's antigen is unknown. Per-base quality was not reported, and no clone a single base away is much larger than it. The time point label, as the study defines it: newly diagnosed GD, antithyroid drugs for less than 3 months. For both TCR sequencing and RNA sequencing, RNA was extracted from PBMCs in TRIzol. Graves' disease was diagnosed according to American Thyroid Association guidelines. The patients came from an endocrinology department in Xi'an, China. Each patient gave about 9.1 milliliters of peripheral blood, collected in an EDTA anticoagulant tube. PBMCs were isolated by Ficoll Paque Plus density gradient separation without further T cell sorting. An Agilent 2100 Bioanalyzer and agarose gel were used to check RNA quality, and a NanoDrop 2000 was used to measure RNA concentration. The data stem from a study of regulatory T cells in long-lasting Graves disease (dated by TCRdb to about 2021). In terms of the full investigation: Antithyroid drugs had been taken for less than 3 months by newly diagnosed Graves' disease patients. Persistent Graves' disease patients were compared with newly diagnosed Graves' disease patients by peripheral blood TCR sequencing and RNA sequencing. The study was conducted in China and was registered as a clinical trial. A total of roughly 35 samples were covered by TCR sequencing, comprising approximately 13 persistent and some 20 newly diagnosed Graves' disease patients. Broader findings and caveats from the paper: Only the TCR beta chain was sequenced and analyzed. Preferential use of TRBV28, TRBJ1-2 and TRBJ2-5 was observed in persistent disease, whereas TRBV20-1 and TRBJ2-1 were favored in newly diagnosed disease. Patients with persistent disease shared more public clonotypes (around 2,500) than newly diagnosed patients did (more than 900). The authors acknowledged the small sample size as a limitation that may reduce accuracy. Compared with newly diagnosed patients, patients with persistent Graves' disease had lower TCR Shannon entropy and fewer highly expanded clones, which suggests clonal expansion. Only peripheral blood was studied, because thyroid tissue, the primary lesion, was inaccessible.

The library was produced with multiplex PCR. Sequencer: Illumina HiSeq 4000. CDR3 regions were amplified by Arm-PCR with iRepertoire HTBI primers to construct TCR beta libraries. PCR products were gel purified before sequencing. The study's processing was this. Across samples, roughly 60 TRBV and 14 TRBJ segments were identified and used for gene usage analysis of CDR3 amino acid clonotypes. COPE and FqMerger were used to merge the filtered high-quality paired reads into contigs. BLAST was used to align contigs to IMGT TRBV, TRBD and TRBJ reference genes, and CDR3 was defined according to IMGT. Any clonotype with a frequency above 0.1% was counted as a highly expanded clone. Shannon entropy served as the measure of repertoire diversity, while the Gini coefficient captured V-J evenness. Clonotypes shared by more than one individual were considered public. Clones were called with MiXCR by TCRdb after fastp trimmed the public reads at Q25, and only in-frame beta chains were retained. Records with the same CDR3 protein are collapsed into one entry carrying the most frequent genes and DNA. The V and J calls shown here were made by TCRdb, not taken from the authors' results. Here the sample has about 320,000 distinct CDR3 sequences; under 20% occur a single time. The ten largest make up about 40% of the sample.

V gives up 2 bases and J gives up 13 bases, and the segment between their germline ends measures 15 bases. Measured from the cysteine to the phenylalanine, the CDR3 is 12 residues long. Only the CDR3 part of the read is kept: 36 bases, read in frame from the first base. CDR1 and CDR2 are drawn from the germline V gene (reference sequence): SEHNR, FQNEAQ. The V and J segments used are TRBV7-9 and TRBJ2-7; no D gene call is confident. The source of this sequence is a female donor with Graves disease. Sample: peripheral blood mononuclear cells (PBMCs), taken at new diagnosis, from a patient treated with antithyroid drugs. CDR3 protein: CASSLSVDLLYF. The bases are TGTGCCAGCAGCTTATCCGTGGATTTGCTCTACTTC.